This TCR beta chain was recorded in a study of regulatory T cells in long-lasting Graves disease. Study-level background: Recently diagnosed Graves' patients had received antithyroid drugs for under 3 months. General study points: Persistent cases favored TRBV28, TRBJ1-2 and TRBJ2-5.

Time point here: newly diagnosed GD, antithyroid drugs for less than 3 months. Following extraction of RNA from PBMCs, that RNA was used to make the TCR library. Doctors identified Graves' disease using the American Thyroid Association guidelines. Patients were enrolled at an endocrinology department in Xi'an, China. In building TCR beta libraries, iRepertoire HTBI primers were used together with Arm-PCR of CDR3 regions. In TCRdb, the multiplex PCR reads were re-called with MiXCR into one record per CDR3 protein. The sample holds about 240,000 distinct CDR3 sequences; about 19% are singletons and the top ten take approximately 15%. The V end lost 0 bases, the J end lost 6 bases, and 13 bases lay between the germline ends. The germline CDR1 and CDR2 sequences are SGDLS and YYNGEE. This CDR3 region has 15 residues. This clonotype was counted many times. What it binds is not known.

This sequence originates from a female donor with Graves disease. The source was peripheral blood mononuclear cells (PBMCs), collected at new diagnosis, from a patient treated with antithyroid drugs. This chain uses TRBV9 with TRBJ2-1; D is perhaps TRBD1 (6 bases). The CDR3 loop reads CASSVATRGGNEQFF. The CDR3 nucleotides are TGTGCCAGCAGCGTAGCTACTCGAGGGGGCAATGAGCAGTTCTTC.